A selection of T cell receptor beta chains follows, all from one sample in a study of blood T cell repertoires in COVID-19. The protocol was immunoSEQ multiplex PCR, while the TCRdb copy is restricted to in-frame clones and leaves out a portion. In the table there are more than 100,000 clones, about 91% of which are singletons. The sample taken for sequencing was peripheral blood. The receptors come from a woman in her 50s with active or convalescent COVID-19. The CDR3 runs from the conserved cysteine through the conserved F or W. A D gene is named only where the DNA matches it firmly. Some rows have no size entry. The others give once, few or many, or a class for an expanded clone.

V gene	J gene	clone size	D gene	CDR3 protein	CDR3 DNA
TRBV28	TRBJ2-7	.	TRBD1	CASRLPGGPEQYF	TGTGCCAGCAGGCTACCAGGGGGTCCGGAGCAGTACTTC
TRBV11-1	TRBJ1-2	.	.	CASSEGPELLYGYTF	TGTGCCAGCAGCGAAGGTCCCGAACTACTATACGGCTACACCTTC
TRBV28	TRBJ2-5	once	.	CASSPLMDSPVAVRLTQYF	TGTGCCAGCAGTCCCCTCATGGACAGTCCTGTGGCGGTTCGGTTGACCCAGTACTTC
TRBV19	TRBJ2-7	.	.	CASSIRGTKSYEQYF	TGTGCCAGTAGTATCAGAGGGACAAAGTCCTACGAGCAGTACTTC
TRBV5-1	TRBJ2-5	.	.	CASSLGQAQETQYF	TGCGCCAGCAGCTTGGGACAGGCCCAAGAGACCCAGTACTTC
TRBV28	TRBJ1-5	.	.	CASSFTRGYSNQPQHF	TGTGCCAGCAGTTTCACCCGGGGGTATAGCAATCAGCCCCAGCATTTT
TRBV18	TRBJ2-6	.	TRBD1	CASSPGTGLTGANVLTF	TGTGCCAGCTCTCCAGGGACAGGGTTAACTGGGGCCAACGTCCTGACTTTC
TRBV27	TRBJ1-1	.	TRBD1	CASSSRQGLTEAFF	TGTGCCAGCAGTTCCCGACAGGGTCTCACTGAAGCTTTCTTT
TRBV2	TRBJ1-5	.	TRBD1	CASSPTGLNQPQHF	TGTGCCAGCAGTCCGACAGGGCTCAATCAGCCCCAGCATTTT
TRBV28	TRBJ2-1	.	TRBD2	CASSVVSGRSLEQFF	TGTGCCAGCAGCGTTGTCAGCGGGAGGAGTCTTGAGCAGTTCTTC
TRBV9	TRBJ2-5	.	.	CASSPGLEGAETQYF	TGTGCCAGCAGCCCAGGGTTGGAGGGCGCTGAGACCCAGTACTTC
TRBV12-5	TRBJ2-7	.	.	CASGLARFHQGSSYEQYF	TGTGCTAGTGGTTTGGCCCGGTTCCATCAGGGGTCCTCCTACGAGCAGTACTTC
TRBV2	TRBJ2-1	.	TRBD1	CASRGTGNLEQFF	TGTGCCAGCAGGGGGACAGGGAATCTTGAGCAGTTCTTC
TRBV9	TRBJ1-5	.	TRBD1	CASSARPGTGEYSNQPQHF	TGTGCCAGCAGCGCCCGCCCCGGGACAGGCGAGTATAGCAATCAGCCCCAGCATTTT
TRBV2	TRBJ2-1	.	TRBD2	CASSVGSGRGNEQFF	TGTGCCAGCAGTGTGGGTAGCGGGAGGGGGAATGAGCAGTTCTTC
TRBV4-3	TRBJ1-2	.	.	CASSQEPERDSLGYTF	TGCGCCAGCAGCCAAGAGCCGGAACGGGATTCCTTGGGCTACACCTTC
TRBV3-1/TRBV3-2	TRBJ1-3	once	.	CASSQERVKGNTIYF	TGTGCCAGCAGCCAAGAACGGGTTAAAGGAAACACCATATATTTT
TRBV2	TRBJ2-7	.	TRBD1	CASLGQGSDYEQYF	TGTGCCAGTTTGGGACAGGGCAGCGACTACGAGCAGTACTTC
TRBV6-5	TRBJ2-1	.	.	CASSYGVGGEQFF	TGTGCCAGCAGTTACGGCGTAGGAGGGGAGCAGTTCTTC
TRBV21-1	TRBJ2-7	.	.	CASSKGGDRITHEQYF	TGTGCCAGCAGCAAAGGGGGGGACCGCATTACCCACGAGCAGTACTTC
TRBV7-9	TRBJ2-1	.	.	CASSLGGPPYNEQFF	TGTGCCAGCAGCTTAGGCGGGCCGCCGTACAATGAGCAGTTCTTC
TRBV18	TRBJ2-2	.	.	CASSPPGVTGELFF	TGTGCCAGCTCACCACCAGGAGTCACCGGGGAGCTGTTTTTT
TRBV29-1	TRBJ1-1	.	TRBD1	CSVGDRGGGAFF	TGCAGCGTCGGGGACAGGGGTGGAGGAGCTTTCTTT
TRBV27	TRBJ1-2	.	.	CASSLMGAQGYTF	TGTGCCAGCAGTTTAATGGGGGCGCAAGGCTACACCTTC
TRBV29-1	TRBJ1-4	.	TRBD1	CSVSLGTANEKLFF	TGCAGCGTTAGTCTCGGGACAGCTAATGAAAAACTGTTTTTT
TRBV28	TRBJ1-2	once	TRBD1	CASSWGQGYGYTF	TGTGCCAGCAGTTGGGGACAGGGATATGGCTACACCTTC
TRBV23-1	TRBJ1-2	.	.	CASSQRNAQQASYGYTF	TGCGCCAGCAGTCAAAGAAATGCACAACAGGCCTCTTATGGCTACACCTTC
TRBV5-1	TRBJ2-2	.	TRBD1	CASSLRDRPGELFF	TGCGCCAGCAGCCTCAGGGACAGGCCCGGGGAGCTGTTTTTT
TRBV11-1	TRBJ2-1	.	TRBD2	CASSLLAGTYNEQFF	TGTGCCAGCAGCCTACTAGCGGGGACTTACAATGAGCAGTTCTTC
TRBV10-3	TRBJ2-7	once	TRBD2	CAISESGRGVDYEQYF	TGTGCCATCAGTGAGTCCGGTCGGGGGGTTGACTACGAGCAGTACTTC
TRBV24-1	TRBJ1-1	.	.	CATSAGHLNTEAFF	TGTGCCACCAGTGCGGGACACCTGAACACTGAAGCTTTCTTT
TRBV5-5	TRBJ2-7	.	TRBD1	CASSRRDRGYEQYF	TGTGCCAGCAGCCGCCGGGACAGGGGCTACGAGCAGTACTTC
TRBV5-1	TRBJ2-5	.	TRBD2	CASSAKNSGTSGRRETQYF	TGCGCCAGCAGCGCCAAGAATTCCGGGACTAGCGGGAGGCGGGAGACCCAGTACTTC
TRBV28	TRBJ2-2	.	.	CASSSPRTVPTGELFF	TGTGCCAGCAGTTCGCCCCGCACAGTGCCCACCGGGGAGCTGTTTTTT
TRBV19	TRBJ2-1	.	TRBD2	CASSPYSGPSDNEQFF	TGTGCCAGTAGTCCGTATAGCGGGCCTTCGGACAATGAGCAGTTCTTC
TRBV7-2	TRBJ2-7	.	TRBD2	CASSSGLAGTYEQYF	TGTGCCAGCAGCTCGGGACTAGCGGGCACCTACGAGCAGTACTTC
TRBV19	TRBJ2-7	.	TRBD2	CASSISRSSGSFSYEQYF	TGTGCCAGTAGTATTTCGAGATCCAGCGGGAGTTTCTCCTACGAGCAGTACTTC
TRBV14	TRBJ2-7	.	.	CASSQATATYEQYF	TGTGCCAGCAGCCAAGCCACAGCCACCTACGAGCAGTACTTC
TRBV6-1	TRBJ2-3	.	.	CASSWPLQYF	TGTGCCAGCAGTTGGCCGTTACAGTATTTT
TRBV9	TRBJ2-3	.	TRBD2	CASSVGAGGPRSQYF	TGTGCCAGCAGCGTCGGAGCGGGAGGGCCTCGGTCGCAGTATTTT
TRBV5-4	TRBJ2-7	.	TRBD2	CASSSLAGGQYF	TGTGCCAGCAGCTCGCTAGCGGGAGGGCAGTACTTC
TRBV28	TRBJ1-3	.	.	CASSSTDRNTIYF	TGTGCCAGCAGTTCCACAGACCGAAACACCATATATTTT
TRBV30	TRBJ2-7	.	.	CAWSDPWTTSSYEQYF	TGTGCCTGGAGTGATCCTTGGACGACTAGCTCCTACGAGCAGTACTTC
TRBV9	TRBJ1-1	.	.	CASSPQTGGISPAFF	TGTGCCAGCAGCCCTCAAACGGGCGGGATCTCCCCCGCTTTCTTT
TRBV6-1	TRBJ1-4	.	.	CASSEAGGEKLFF	TGTGCCAGCAGTGAAGCAGGGGGTGAAAAACTGTTTTTT
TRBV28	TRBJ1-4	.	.	CAVSGAHKEKLFF	TGTGCCGTCTCAGGGGCACATAAAGAAAAACTGTTTTTT
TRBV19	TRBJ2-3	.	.	CASSMGLTDTQYF	TGTGCCAGTAGTATGGGGCTCACAGATACGCAGTATTTT
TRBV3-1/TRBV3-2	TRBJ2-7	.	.	CASSRQSTAEQYF	TGTGCCAGCAGCCGCCAAAGCACCGCCGAGCAGTACTTC
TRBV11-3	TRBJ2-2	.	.	CASSLGLLDTGELFF	TGTGCCAGCAGCTTAGGGTTACTGGACACCGGGGAGCTGTTTTTT
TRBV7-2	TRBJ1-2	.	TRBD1	CASSSRTGGGYGYTF	TGTGCCAGCAGCTCCCGGACAGGGGGTGGCTATGGCTACACCTTC
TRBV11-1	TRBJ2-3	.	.	CASNEGLQWGTDTQYF	TGTGCCAGCAACGAGGGACTGCAGTGGGGCACAGATACGCAGTATTTT
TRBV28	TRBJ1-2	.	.	CASSFQRQANYGYTF	TGTGCCAGCAGTTTTCAACGACAGGCTAACTATGGCTACACCTTC
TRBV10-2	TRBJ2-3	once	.	CASRRGRFTDTQYF	TGCGCCAGTCGCAGGGGCCGGTTCACAGATACGCAGTATTTT
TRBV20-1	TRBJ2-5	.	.	CSAPEETQYF	TGCAGTGCTCCTGAAGAGACCCAGTACTTC